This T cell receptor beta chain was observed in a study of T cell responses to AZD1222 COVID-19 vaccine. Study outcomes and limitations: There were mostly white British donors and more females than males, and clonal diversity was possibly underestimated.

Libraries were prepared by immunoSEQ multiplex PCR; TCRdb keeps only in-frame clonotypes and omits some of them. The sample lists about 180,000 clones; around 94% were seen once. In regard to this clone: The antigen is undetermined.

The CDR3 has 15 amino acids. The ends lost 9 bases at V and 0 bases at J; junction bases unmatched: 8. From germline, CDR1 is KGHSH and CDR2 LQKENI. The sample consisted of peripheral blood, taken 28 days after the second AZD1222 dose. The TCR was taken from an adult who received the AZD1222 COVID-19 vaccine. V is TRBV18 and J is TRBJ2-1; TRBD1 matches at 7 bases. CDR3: CASRAGDSSYNEQFF. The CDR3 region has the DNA TGTGCCAGTAGAGCCGGGGACAGCTCCTACAATGAGCAGTTCTTC.